The 32 T cell receptor beta chains in this list originate from one sample, sequenced in a study of Tregs in tolerant kidney transplant recipients. Using immunoSEQ multiplex PCR, the repertoire was profiled, and TCRdb retains in-frame clones only, with some absent. This listing includes 25,000 to 40,000 clones. Mixed chimerism was transient after nonmyeloablative marrow transplants from related graft donors. Sequencing was performed on CD4+ T cells from blood (PBMCs), taken 24 months after the transplant. These receptors all come from a human patient who received a combined kidney and bone marrow transplant. Some T cells may be the graft donor's.

About this clone itself: The sequenced fragment ends 3 residues before the CDR3 boundary, so the rest is inferred from the germline J gene. The chain has TRBV7-8 and TRBJ2-5; weak D call: TRBD2 (6 bases). Trimming shortened V by 5 bases and J by 3 bases, and 10 bases separated the two germline ends. Germline V lookup: CDR1 SGHVS, CDR2 FQNEAQ. This CDR3 region has 13 residues. The CDR3 loop reads CASSMTRKETQYF. The CDR3 DNA, read in part, is TGTGCCAGCAGCATGACTAGAAAAGAGACC.

In regard to this clone: The read gets to within 3 residues of the CDR3 end, and the germline J gene fills in the rest. J is TRBJ2-7 and V is TRBV19; 14 bases match TRBD2. Per the germline V gene, CDR1 is LNHDA and CDR2 is SQIVND (reference sequence). The CDR3 is 17 amino acids. V lost 4 bases and J lost 6; bases outside the gene matches: 11. CDR3 sequence: CASSTSGTSGSILEQYF. The CDR3 bases that were read are TGTGCCAGTAGTACCTCCGGGACTAGCGGGAGTATTCTCGAG.

CDR3 DNA, as far as it was read: TGTGCCAGCAGCGCCTCACCCGGGACTTACGAG. Translation: CASSASPGTYE. In full, the CDR3 reads CASSASPGTYEQYF. The chain couples TRBV5-6 to TRBJ2-7, with a possible D match to TRBD2 (6 bases). The missing CDR3 end, 3 residues past where the read stops, is filled in from the germline J gene. There are 14 residues in the CDR3. V lost 4 bases to trimming and J lost 4 bases, with 15 bases between them. Germline V gene sequence: CDR1 SGHDT, CDR2 YYEEEE.

Note on this clone: Read coverage stops 3 residues before the CDR3 terminus; the germline J gene supplies the remainder. This sequence joins TRBV5-1 and TRBJ2-3, with 7 bases identical to TRBD2. The CDR3 has 14 residues. Germline values: CDR1 SGHRS, CDR2 YFSETQ. Trimming removed 2 bases from V and 0 bases from J; junction bases left unmatched: 0. CDR3 bases read: TGCGCCAGCAGCTTAGCGGGAAGCACAGATACG. This gives the protein CASSLAGSTDT. The whole CDR3 region reads CASSLAGSTDTQYF.

Comment on this clone: The CDR3 is cut off 3 residues early in the read; its end comes from the germline J gene. The gene calls are TRBV29-1 and TRBJ2-5; the D gene is possibly TRBD1 (6 bases). CDR3 length: 15 amino acids. Per germline, CDR1 SQVTM and CDR2 ANQGSEA. The V end lost 1 base, the J end lost 2 bases, and 14 bases lay between the germline ends. The DNA read from the CDR3 is TGCAGCGTTGAAGGGGGCAGGGGTGGGCAAGAGACC. Protein: CSVEGGRGGQET. In full, the CDR3 is CSVEGGRGGQETQYF.

As concerns this clone: The read falls 3 residues short of the CDR3 end, and the missing part is taken from the germline J gene. The chain has TRBV18 and TRBJ1-4, with D perhaps matching TRBD1 (5 bases). The germline V gene has CDR1 KGHSH and CDR2 LQKENI. The CDR3 length is 12 residues. CDR3: CASSPRGQGLFF. The sequenced part of the CDR3 DNA is TGTGCCAGCTCACCACGTGGGCAGGGA.

A remark on this clone: The read stops 3 residues short of the end of the CDR3; the missing end is completed from the germline J gene. The chain recombines TRBV5-4 with TRBJ1-2, with TRBD1 matching 7 bases. Trimming took 4 bases from V and 6 from J; bases not matched to a gene: 3. The germline V gene encodes CDR1 SGHNT and CDR2 YYREEE (reference sequence). The CDR3 covers 12 residues. CDR3: CASSRGQDGYTF. Partial CDR3 DNA: TGTGCCAGCAGCCGCGGACAGGATGGC.

As regards this clone: The read falls 3 residues short of the CDR3 end, and the missing part is taken from the germline J gene. This chain links TRBV10-2 with TRBJ2-7, with TRBD1 matching 7 bases. Per the germline V gene, CDR1 is WSHSY and CDR2 is SAAADI. Trimming cost V 6 bases and J 0 bases; bases outside gene matches: 5. CDR3 length equals 14 residues. The covered CDR3 bases are TGCGCCAGCAGCATGACAGGGTCCTCCTACGAG. It yields the protein CASSMTGSSYE. Given in full, the CDR3 is CASSMTGSSYEQYF.

Comment on this clone: The read gets to within 3 residues of the CDR3 end, and the germline J gene fills in the rest. V and J are TRBV20-1 and TRBJ2-1; 10 nucleotides align to TRBD2. CDR3 length: 15 amino acids. V dropped 4 bases and J dropped 3; count of bases not matched to a gene: 6. In germline, CDR1 is DFQATT, CDR2 SNEGSKA (reference sequence). CDR3 DNA (partial): TGCAGTGCTACCCCCGGGACTAGCGTCTACAATGAG. This translates into CSATPGTSVYNE. The full CDR3 reads CSATPGTSVYNEQFF.

Worth noting for this clone: The read halts 3 residues ahead of the CDR3 end, with the missing end drawn from the germline J gene. The chain combines TRBV20-1 with TRBJ2-7, with a weak D call TRBD1 (8 bases). The ends were cut back, 6 bases at V and 4 bases at J, with 19 bases in the middle. The CDR3 length is 14 residues. Germline loops: CDR1 DFQATT, CDR2 SNEGSKA (reference sequence). The CDR3 sequence: CSAQTLQGGYEQYF. The covered CDR3 bases are TGCAGTGCCCAAACCCTACAGGGGGGGTACGAG.

Partial CDR3 DNA: TGTGCCAGCAGCAACCGGGACAGGGGATCCGAG. This codes for CASSNRDRGSE. The full CDR3 protein reads CASSNRDRGSEQYF. The V call is TRBV4-2, the J call TRBJ2-7; 10 bases line up with TRBD1. The sequenced fragment ends 3 residues before the CDR3 boundary, so the rest is inferred from the germline J gene. Trimming removed 5 bases from V and 6 bases from J; junction bases left unmatched: 7. The CDR3 length is 14 residues. The germline CDR1 and CDR2 sequences are LGHNA and YNFKEQ.

As concerns this clone: The CDR3 end falls 3 residues outside the read, so it is completed with the germline J gene. The V and J genes are TRBV9 and TRBJ2-5, with no clear D. Deletions cut 0 bases from V and 1 base from J, with 7 bases between. The CDR3 is 14 amino acids. Germline CDR1 reads SGDLS; CDR2 reads YYNGEE. Here the CDR3 reads CASSVEYSQETQYF. The DNA read from the CDR3 is TGTGCCAGCAGCGTAGAATACAGCCAAGAGACC. Using reference TRBV9 and TRBJ2-5 for the parts outside the CDR3, the full variable domain is DSGVTQTPKHLITATGQRVTLRCSPRSGDLSVYWYQQSLDQGLQFLIQYYNGEERAKGNILERFSAQQFPDLHSELNLSSLELGDSALYFCASSVEYSQETQYFGPGTRLLVL.

Points on this clone: Read sequence stops 3 residues before the CDR3 end, and the germline J gene provides the missing end. The chain has TRBV5-1 and TRBJ2-5; 9 bases map to TRBD2. Germline loops: CDR1 SGHRS, CDR2 YFSETQ. The CDR3 consists of 17 residues. Trimming at V came to 0 bases and at J to 2 bases, leaving 8 bases not matched to a gene. CDR3 sequence: CASSLGGGLAQQETQYF. Partial CDR3 DNA: TGCGCCAGCAGCTTGGGGGGAGGACTAGCGCAACAAGAGACC. The whole variable domain, remainder taken from reference TRBV5-1 and TRBJ2-5, is KAGVTQTPRYLIKTRGQQVTLSCSPISGHRSVSWYQQTPGQGLQFLFEYFSETQRNKGNFPGRFSGRQFSNSRSEMNVSTLELGDSALYLCASSLGGGLAQQETQYFGPGTRLLVL.

As concerns this clone: The sequenced fragment ends 3 residues before the CDR3 boundary, so the rest is inferred from the germline J gene. The chain couples TRBV20-1 to TRBJ2-7; tentative D call: TRBD1 (5 bases). Trimming removed 3 bases from V and 1 base from J, with 13 bases in between. The CDR3 runs to 14 residues. The germline V gene encodes CDR1 DFQATT and CDR2 SNEGSKA (reference sequence). CDR3 protein: CSASVQGGSYEQYF. Incomplete CDR3 DNA: TGCAGTGCTAGTGTCCAGGGTGGTTCCTACGAG.

Remarks on this clone: The read terminates 3 residues before the CDR3 end, so the remaining end is supplied by the germline J gene. The rearrangement links TRBV4-1 to TRBJ1-4; 7 nucleotides line up with TRBD1. V was pared by 2 bases and J by 2 bases, with 5 bases of the junction left unmatched. The length of the CDR3 is 16 residues. Germline CDR1 reads MGHRA; CDR2 reads YSYEKL. The part of the CDR3 DNA that was read is TGCGCCAGCAGCCAATGGGACAGTGGCACTAATGAAAAA. It is translated as CASSQWDSGTNEK. The full CDR3 reads CASSQWDSGTNEKLFF.

Comments on this clone: The read ends 3 residues early relative to the CDR3; the germline J gene fills the gap. The V and J genes are TRBV5-1 and TRBJ2-7; 7 nucleotides align to TRBD1. V shed 4 bases and J 3 bases; nucleotides not matched to a gene: 4. CDR1 is SGHRS and CDR2 is YFSETQ in the germline V gene. There are 13 residues in the CDR3. The CDR3 bases that were read are TGCGCCAGCAGCGGTACAGGGGACTACGAG. Its translation is CASSGTGDYE. The CDR3 as a whole reads CASSGTGDYEQYF. Drawing the rest from reference TRBV5-1 and TRBJ2-7, the complete variable domain is KAGVTQTPRYLIKTRGQQVTLSCSPISGHRSVSWYQQTPGQGLQFLFEYFSETQRNKGNFPGRFSGRQFSNSRSEMNVSTLELGDSALYLCASSGTGDYEQYFGPGTRLTVT.

In regard to this clone: With the read ending 3 residues before the CDR3 end, the germline J gene is used to fill in that end. The chain combines TRBV2 with TRBJ2-1; 8 bases agree with TRBD2. Germline CDR1 and CDR2: SNHLY and FYNNEI. The CDR3 covers 15 residues. V dropped 4 bases and J dropped 6; count of bases not matched to a gene: 8. Here the CDR3 reads CASSVSGIPFNEQFF. The CDR3 DNA, read in part, is TGTGCCAGCAGTGTTAGCGGGATCCCTTTCAATGAG.

As for this clone: The CDR3 goes on 3 residues after the read ends, and that part is filled in from the germline J gene. The chain joins TRBV2 to TRBJ2-1; TRBD2 agrees at 14 bases. V trimming: 3 bases; J trimming: 8 bases; junction bases outside the gene matches: 12. CDR1 is SNHLY, CDR2 FYNNEI, per germline. The CDR3 extends over 18 amino acids. CDR3 in amino acids: CASSEGLAGVILSDEQFF. CDR3 DNA (partial): TGTGCCAGCAGTGAGGGACTAGCGGGAGTTATATTGAGCGATGAG.

With regard to this clone: The CDR3 is cut off 3 residues early in the read; its end comes from the germline J gene. The chain carries TRBV19 and TRBJ1-4, with unresolved D. CDR3 size: 12 residues. CDR1 is LNHDA, CDR2 SQIVND, per germline (reference sequence). V lost 7 bases and J 7 bases, leaving 10 bases between the germline ends. CDR3 bases read: TGTGCCAGTAATCAGGAATCTGAAAAA. Amino acid sequence: CASNQESEK. The CDR3, in full, reads CASNQESEKLFF.

As concerns this clone: The read halts 3 residues ahead of the CDR3 end, with the missing end drawn from the germline J gene. The chain recombines TRBV13 with TRBJ2-7; 9 nucleotides align to TRBD2. The germline V gene has CDR1 PRHDT and CDR2 FYEKMQ (reference sequence). This CDR3 is 15 amino acids long. The J segment lost 0 bases and the V segment lost 5 bases, leaving 5 bases of the junction unmatched. The CDR3 loop reads CASSLSGRDSYEQYF. The sequenced CDR3 bases are TGTGCCAGCAGCCTTAGCGGGAGAGACTCCTACGAG.

The sequenced CDR3 bases are TGTGCCAGCAGCCGGGACAGGGGTAATGGC. This sequence encodes CASSRDRGNG. The CDR3 in its entirety is CASSRDRGNGYTF. This chain joins TRBV7-2 and TRBJ1-2, with 10 bases that match TRBD1. Coverage ceases 3 residues before the CDR3 finishes, and the germline J gene fills in the end. V lost 5 bases, J lost 6 bases, and 3 bases stayed unmatched. Germline V CDR1 and CDR2: SGHTA, FQGNSA. The CDR3 has 13 residues. The full variable domain, in which reference TRBV7-2 and TRBJ1-2 provide the parts outside the CDR3, is GAGVSQSPSNKVTEKGKDVELRCDPISGHTALYWYRQSLGQGLEFLIYFQGNSAPDKSGLPSDRFSAERTGGSVSTLTIQRTQQEDSAVYLCASSRDRGNGYTFGSGTRLTVV.

Notes on this clone: The read stops 3 residues short of the end of the CDR3; the missing end is completed from the germline J gene. The chain uses TRBV2 and TRBJ2-3, with TRBD2 as a possible D gene (5 bases). This CDR3 has 13 amino acids. Germline V gene data show CDR1 as SNHLY and CDR2 as FYNNEI. The V end was cut by 8 bases, the J end by 3 bases, with 12 bases between. Partial CDR3 DNA: TGTGCCAGCGGGCCACTAGTAACAGATACG. Translated: CASGPLVTDT. The entire CDR3 protein is CASGPLVTDTQYF.

CDR3 loop: CSALAGLEYYEQYF. The sequenced part of the CDR3 DNA is TGCAGTGCGCTAGCGGGACTTGAGTACTACGAG. The rearrangement joins TRBV20-1 to TRBJ2-7, with 9 bases fitting TRBD2. The sequenced fragment ends 3 residues before the CDR3 boundary, so the rest is inferred from the germline J gene. The length of the CDR3 is 14 residues. The germline V gene encodes CDR1 DFQATT and CDR2 SNEGSKA (reference sequence). The ends lost 6 bases at V and 3 bases at J; junction bases unmatched: 9.

Notes on this clone: The sequence runs out 3 residues before the end of the CDR3; the remainder is reconstructed from the germline J gene. The chain is built from TRBV12-3 or TRBV12-4 and TRBJ2-1, with 10 bases that match TRBD1. V lost 3 bases to trimming and J lost 7 bases; unmatched junction nucleotides: 6. The CDR3 totals 15 residues. CDR3 DNA (partial): TGTGCCAGCAGTTTTCCCGGACAGGGGGGGAATGAG. Its translation: CASSFPGQGGNE. The full CDR3 protein reads CASSFPGQGGNEQFF.

In regard to this clone: Read sequence stops 3 residues before the CDR3 end, and the germline J gene provides the missing end. J is TRBJ2-6 and V is TRBV20-1, with D possibly being TRBD2 (6 bases). Trimming left V 4 bases short and J 2 bases short, with 15 bases between. Germline assignment: CDR1 DFQATT and CDR2 SNEGSKA (reference sequence). CDR3 length: 16 residues. CDR3 protein: CSATYSGTAGANVLTF. The sequenced part of the CDR3 DNA is TGCAGTGCTACTTACTCCGGGACTGCTGGGGCCAACGTC.

This clone shows up as medium-sized (0.01 to 0.1%) by frequency. The CDR3 region is CASSLSTGLVEQFF. CDR3 bases read: TGTGCCAGCAGCTTATCGACAGGGTTGGTTGAG. The chain couples TRBV11-2 to TRBJ2-1; 7 nucleotides agree with TRBD1. The observed sequence ends 3 residues before the CDR3 terminus, with the missing tail filled in from the germline J gene. The germline gives CDR1 SGHAT, CDR2 FQNNGV. CDR3 length equals 14 residues. The V segment lost 2 bases and the J segment 9 bases; nucleotides outside the gene matches: 7.

As for this clone: The missing CDR3 end, 3 residues past where the read stops, is filled in from the germline J gene. The chain recombines TRBV19 with TRBJ2-4, with D hard to call. Germline assignment: CDR1 LNHDA and CDR2 SQIVND (reference sequence). The CDR3 contains 14 residues. Trimming shortened V by 4 bases and J by 0 bases, and 7 bases separated the two germline ends. The CDR3 sequence is CASSTRLAKNIQYF. Partial CDR3 DNA: TGTGCCAGTAGTACGAGGTTAGCCAAAAACATT.

Measured by frequency, this clone is medium-sized. The sequenced fragment ends 3 residues before the CDR3 boundary, so the rest is inferred from the germline J gene. This sequence joins TRBV29-1 and TRBJ2-1, with D perhaps matching TRBD2 (6 bases). This CDR3 spans 14 amino acids. Germline V gene sequence: CDR1 SQVTM, CDR2 ANQGSEA. The CDR3 DNA, read in part, is TGCAGTTTTACGGGGGAGAAAGCCTACAATGAG. Its protein product is CSFTGEKAYNE. The whole CDR3 protein is CSFTGEKAYNEQFF.

To note about this clone: The sequenced fragment ends 3 residues before the CDR3 boundary, so the rest is inferred from the germline J gene. V and J are TRBV12-5 and TRBJ1-1; 9 nucleotides line up with TRBD1. Germline V gene data show CDR1 as LGHNT and CDR2 as FRNRAP. There are 14 residues in the CDR3. V dropped 8 bases and J dropped 5; count of bases not matched to a gene: 9. CDR3 region: CASLLGTGKTEAFF. The CDR3 bases that were read are TGTGCTAGTTTACTCGGGACAGGGAAAACTGAA.

Notes on this clone: Read data end 3 residues before the CDR3 end; the end is taken from the germline J gene. This sequence joins TRBV20-1 and TRBJ2-3; 12 bases align to TRBD2. The V gene's germline CDR1 is DFQATT and CDR2 SNEGSKA (reference sequence). The CDR3 runs to 14 residues. The ends lost 4 bases at V and 6 bases at J; junction bases unmatched: 5. The CDR3 protein is CSAILAGGRDTQYF. Partial CDR3 DNA: TGCAGTGCTATCCTAGCGGGAGGGCGGGATACG.

As for this clone: The read ends 3 residues early relative to the CDR3; the germline J gene fills the gap. The chain employs TRBV30 and TRBJ2-4; TRBD2 agrees at 7 bases. The CDR3 is 12 amino acids. Germline V gene sequence: CDR1 GTSNPN, CDR2 SVGIG (reference sequence). CDR3 sequence: CAWRVPGGVQYF. The sequenced CDR3 bases are TGTGCCTGGAGAGTCCCTGGGGGGGTT.

A remark on this clone: The read ends 3 residues shy of where the CDR3 ends; the end is completed using the germline J gene. The gene calls are TRBV18 and TRBJ2-7; 10 bases map to TRBD1. The CDR3 consists of 15 residues. The junction had 5 bases not matched to a gene; V was cut back by 1 base and J by 5 bases. Looked up from germline, CDR1 is KGHSH and CDR2 is LQKENI. The CDR3 DNA, read in part, is TGTGCCAGCTCACCACGACAGGGGGCAGCCGACGAG. Residues: CASSPRQGAADE. From start to end, the CDR3 is CASSPRQGAADEQYF.